The next 22 T cell receptor beta chains were all read from a single sample in a study of blood T cell repertoires in COVID-19. Sequenced by immunoSEQ multiplex PCR; TCRdb stores in-frame clones only, minus some. The sample lists about 140,000 clones, roughly 86% seen once, with 1.5% to 2% in the top ten. Sequenced: peripheral blood. The receptor set was obtained from a man between 65 and 85 years old with acute or convalescent COVID-19.

The chain carries TRBV19 and TRBJ1-3; 9 nucleotides align to TRBD1. Germline loops: CDR1 LNHDA, CDR2 SQIVND (reference sequence). After removal of 4 bases from V and 7 bases from J, the junction contained 2 bases not matched to a gene. CDR3 length: 13 amino acids. The CDR3 region is CASSNTGGNTIYF. CDR3 DNA sequence: TGTGCCAGTAGTAACACAGGGGGCAACACCATATATTTT.

This chain joins TRBV18 and TRBJ2-4; D is ambiguous. Between the trimmed V and J ends, which lost 3 bases and 2 bases, there was a span of 11 bases. The CDR3 totals 15 residues. The germline gives CDR1 KGHSH, CDR2 LQKENI. The CDR3 region is CASSPASEPKNIQYF. The CDR3 DNA sequence: TGTGCCAGCTCACCCGCGAGCGAACCCAAAAACATTCAGTACTTC.

This chain joins TRBV19 and TRBJ2-7; D might be TRBD2 (6 bases). The ends were cut back, 6 bases at V and 2 bases at J, with 17 bases in the middle. CDR1 LNHDA and CDR2 SQIVND come from the germline V gene (reference sequence). The CDR3 sequence is 15 residues long. In DNA, the CDR3 is TGTGCCAGTAGGGCTAGCGCTGGGGATCCCTACGAGCAGTACTTC. Residues: CASRASAGDPYEQYF.

The chain has TRBV11-2 and TRBJ2-7; 10 positions agree with TRBD1. Germline CDR1 and CDR2: SGHAT and FQNNGV. V trimming: 0 bases; J trimming: 5 bases; junction bases outside the gene matches: 4. The CDR3 runs to 15 residues. The chain's CDR3 is CASSLDGTGVDEQYF. The CDR3 DNA reads as TGTGCCAGCAGCTTAGATGGGACAGGGGTTGACGAGCAGTACTTC.

The chain links TRBV7-3 to TRBJ1-5; unclear D gene. With 5 bases removed from V and 5 bases from J, the gap between germline ends came to 10 bases. CDR3 size: 13 residues. Looked up from germline, CDR1 is SGHTA and CDR2 is FQGTGA. CDR3 sequence: CASSPDRDQPQHF. The CDR3 DNA sequence: TGTGCCAGCAGCCCCGATCGGGATCAGCCCCAGCATTTT. Supplemented by reference TRBV7-3 and TRBJ1-5, the full variable domain reads GAGVSQTPSNKVTEKGKYVELRCDPISGHTALYWYRQSLGQGPEFLIYFQGTGAADDSGLPNDRFFAVRPEGSVSTLKIQRTERGDSAVYLCASSPDRDQPQHFGDGTRLSIL.

This clone occurred once. The chain recombines TRBV19 with TRBJ2-1; TRBD2 is a possible D gene (6 bases). Germline values: CDR1 LNHDA, CDR2 SQIVND (reference sequence). The CDR3 has 15 amino acids. Between the trimmed V and J ends, which lost 4 bases and 7 bases, there was a span of 17 bases. DNA of the CDR3: TGTGCCAGTAGTACTCGACTAGTTTTTGGGAATGAGCAGTTCTTC. Residues: CASSTRLVFGNEQFF.

This chain joins TRBV5-6 and TRBJ1-1, with TRBD1 as a possible D gene (5 bases). Trimming took 5 bases from V and 3 from J, leaving 17 bases between them. The CDR3 spans 15 residues. Germline-derived CDR1 and CDR2 are SGHDT and YYEEEE. The CDR3 loop reads CASSIFSGGYTEAFF. In DNA form, the CDR3 reads TGTGCCAGCAGTATTTTTTCGGGGGGATACACTGAAGCTTTCTTT. Looking up the rest from reference TRBV5-6 and TRBJ1-1 gives the full variable domain: DAGVTQSPTHLIKTRGQQVTLRCSPKSGHDTVSWYQQALGQGPQFIFQYYEEEERQRGNFPDRFSGHQFPNYSSELNVNALLLGDSALYLCASSIFSGGYTEAFFGQGTRLTVV.

The chain employs TRBV28 and TRBJ2-5, with 11 positions matching TRBD2. CDR3 length: 15 residues. J lost 2 bases, V lost 5 bases, and 4 bases had no gene match. Germline V gene lookup returns CDR1 MDHEN and CDR2 SYDVKM. The CDR3 DNA reads TGTGCCAGCAGTCCTAGCGGGGGGAAACAAGAGACCCAGTACTTC. It codes for CASSPSGGKQETQYF.

The genes are TRBV29-1 and TRBJ2-1; the D is unclear. Trimming pared 8 bases from V and 5 bases from J, leaving 16 bases between. CDR1 is SQVTM and CDR2 is ANQGSEA in the germline V gene. This CDR3 region has 13 residues. The CDR3 DNA follows: TGCAGCCAAAGGCACAGATTAGACAATGAGCAGTTCTTC. Translating it yields CSQRHRLDNEQFF.

This clone occurred once. The junction does not match germline at one end; this may be a read error. The chain carries TRBV4-2 and TRBJ2-7; 7 bases align to TRBD1. The CDR3 is made up of 13 amino acids. From germline, CDR1 is LGHNA and CDR2 YNFKEQ. Written as DNA, the CDR3 is TGTGCCAGCAGCCAAGATCCCCGACAGGGCACCATTTTC. Translating it yields CASSQDPRQGTIF.

The CDR3 region has the DNA TGTGCCTGGAGCAGAGGGGGCGCCTCCTACGAGCAGTACTTC. Amino acid sequence: CAWSRGGASYEQYF. The V gene is TRBV30, the J gene TRBJ2-7, with TRBD1 matching 7 bases. The V gene end was trimmed by 3 bases and the J gene end by 0 bases; junction bases not matched to a gene: 5. The CDR3 spans 14 residues. The germline V gene encodes CDR1 GTSNPN and CDR2 SVGIG (reference sequence).

CDR3 DNA sequence: TGTGCCAGCAGTTACAAGGAAGGAGGCAATCAGCCCCAGCATTTT. Protein: CASSYKEGGNQPQHF. The rearrangement joins TRBV6-6 to TRBJ1-5; the D is unclear. Germline V gene sequence: CDR1 MNHNY, CDR2 SVGAGI (reference sequence). The CDR3 sequence is 15 residues long. With 2 bases removed from V and 2 bases from J, the gap between germline ends came to 10 bases.

J is TRBJ1-6 and V is TRBV3-1 (or the pseudogene TRBV3-2); no reliable D call. V was pared by 0 bases and J by 13 bases, with 13 bases between. Germline lookup yields CDR1 LGHDT and CDR2 YNNKEL (reference sequence). The CDR3 is 14 residues long. The DNA of the CDR3 is TGTGCCAGCAGCCAAGAGCTAAGAGGATCGCCCCTCCACTTT. Encoded protein: CASSQELRGSPLHF.

Of note for this clone: Other nucleotide sequences from this sample produce the same CDR3. The chain has TRBV20-1 and TRBJ1-1; a possible D gene is TRBD1 (6 bases). The CDR3 sequence is 12 residues long. Trimming pared 3 bases from V and 4 bases from J, leaving 9 bases between. Germline CDR1 DFQATT, CDR2 SNEGSKA (reference sequence). CDR3 DNA sequence: TGCAGTGCTAGTTTAGGGGGCACTGAAGCTTTCTTT. Translated: CSASLGGTEAFF.

The chain carries TRBV6-1 and TRBJ2-2; TRBD2 is a possible D gene (6 bases). V was trimmed by 2 bases and J by 4 bases, leaving 14 bases between them. The CDR3 is 16 amino acids. CDR1 MNHNS and CDR2 SASEGT come from the germline V gene. CDR3 DNA: TGTGCCAGCAGTGAACGGGCGGGGTTAGGCACCGGGGAGCTGTTTTTT. Amino acid sequence: CASSERAGLGTGELFF.

The genes are TRBV10-2 and TRBJ1-3; TRBD1 matches 7 bases. The germline CDR1 and CDR2 sequences are WSHSY and SAAADI. The junction had 10 bases not matched to a gene; V was cut back by 8 bases and J by 0 bases. This CDR3 is built from 16 residues. CDR3 protein: CASATGTAISGNTIYF. DNA for the CDR3: TGCGCCAGCGCTACCGGGACAGCTATCTCTGGAAACACCATATATTTT.

The chain joins TRBV5-1 to TRBJ2-5; TRBD2 agrees at 8 bases. V dropped 1 base and J dropped 3; count of bases not matched to a gene: 5. The CDR3 runs 15 residues. Germline V gene sequence: CDR1 SGHRS, CDR2 YFSETQ. The CDR3 is CASSLYSGREETQYF. CDR3 DNA: TGCGCCAGCAGCTTGTATTCCGGGAGGGAAGAGACCCAGTACTTC.

V gene TRBV7-9 combines with J gene TRBJ1-1; perhaps TRBD1 as D (6 bases). The CDR3 is 11 amino acids. V dropped 1 base and J dropped 11 bases, with 8 bases sitting between them. Germline V gene sequence: CDR1 SEHNR, CDR2 FQNEAQ (reference sequence). As DNA, the CDR3 is TGTGCCAGCAGCTTAGTGGACAGCGCTTTCTTT. It encodes CASSLVDSAFF.

This clone appeared a few times. The chain uses TRBV3-1 (or the pseudogene TRBV3-2) and TRBJ1-1; 9 nucleotides match TRBD1. This CDR3 region has 14 residues. Germline V gene sequence: CDR1 LGHDT, CDR2 YNNKEL (reference sequence). The J segment lost 6 bases and the V segment lost 1 base, leaving 3 bases of the junction unmatched. The CDR3 loop reads CASSQVGTGSEAFF. The CDR3 DNA reads as TGTGCCAGCAGCCAAGTTGGGACAGGGTCTGAAGCTTTCTTT.

The chain is built from TRBV18 and TRBJ1-1; D is possibly TRBD1 (5 bases). Germline CDR1 KGHSH, CDR2 LQKENI. CDR3 length: 12 amino acids. The V end lost 4 bases, the J end lost 8 bases, and 11 bases lay between the germline ends. CDR3 DNA: TGTGCCAGCTCACACCCCGGGGGGGAAGCTTTCTTT. Its translation is CASSHPGGEAFF.

This clone was counted a single time. The V call is TRBV7-9, the J call TRBJ2-1; D not certain. Trimming stripped 1 base from V and 7 bases from J, with 11 bases between. The CDR3 consists of 14 residues. The germline V gene has CDR1 SEHNR and CDR2 FQNEAQ (reference sequence). The CDR3 sequence is CASSLVNPVNEQFF. CDR3 coding DNA: TGTGCCAGCAGCTTAGTCAACCCGGTAAATGAGCAGTTCTTC.

This chain links TRBV9 with TRBJ1-6; D call uncertain. Trimming left V 4 bases short and J 5 bases short, with 13 bases between. The CDR3 runs to 15 residues. Germline CDR1 is SGDLS and CDR2 is YYNGEE. In DNA form, the CDR3 reads TGTGCCAGCAGCCCTTTGAGAATCGATAATTCACCCCTCCACTTT. Its protein is CASSPLRIDNSPLHF.